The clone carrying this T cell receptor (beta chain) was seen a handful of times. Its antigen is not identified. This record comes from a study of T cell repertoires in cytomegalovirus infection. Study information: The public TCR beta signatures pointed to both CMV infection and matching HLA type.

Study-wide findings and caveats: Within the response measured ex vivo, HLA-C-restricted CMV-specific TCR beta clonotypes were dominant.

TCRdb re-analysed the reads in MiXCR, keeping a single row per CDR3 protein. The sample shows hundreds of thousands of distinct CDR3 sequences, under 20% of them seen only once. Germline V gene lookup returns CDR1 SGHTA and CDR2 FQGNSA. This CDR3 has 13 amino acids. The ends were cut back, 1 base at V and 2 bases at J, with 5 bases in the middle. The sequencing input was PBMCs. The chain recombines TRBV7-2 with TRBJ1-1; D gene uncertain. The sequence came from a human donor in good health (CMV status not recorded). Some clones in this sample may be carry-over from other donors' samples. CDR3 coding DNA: TGTGCCAGCAGCTTAGGGATTAACACTGAAGCTTTCTTT. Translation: CASSLGINTEAFF.